The rows below give T cell receptor beta chains drawn from one sample of a study of CD8 T cells in ankylosing spondylitis. MiXCR was run by TCRdb on the 5' RACE reads, yielding one entry per CDR3 protein. The profile shows 750,000 to 850,000 distinct CDR3 sequences, roughly 10% of them singletons. Sequencing was carried out using blood, either unsorted or a sorted T cell fraction (not recorded which). Receptors were obtained from a male donor with ankylosing spondylitis. Both conserved end residues are trimmed from each CDR3. For some rows the clone size is stated as once, few or many, or as a class when expanded; others skip it.

J: TRBJ2-7; V: TRBV7-2; size: many; CDR3: ASSPYRGRANY
J: TRBJ2-7; V: TRBV20-1; size: .; CDR3: CAPINFRTEAYEQY
J: TRBJ2-1; V: TRBV5-1; size: .; CDR3: ASSLAGLAGANEQF
J: TRBJ1-1; V: TRBV5-1; size: few; CDR3: ASSWTRADTEAF
J: TRBJ2-2; V: TRBV20-1; size: .; CDR3: SARDIRLGGTGELF
J: TRBJ2-4; V: TRBV12-3/TRBV12-4; size: many; CDR3: ASSPRQLAKNIQY
J: TRBJ2-7; V: TRBV20-1; size: few; CDR3: SARDWSGSDEQY
J: TRBJ2-5; V: TRBV7-6; size: .; CDR3: ASIRGVGEETQY
J: TRBJ1-2; V: TRBV20-1; size: .; CDR3: SARDTLPNYGYT
J: TRBJ2-7; V: TRBV4-1; size: few; CDR3: ASSPKAPGVGRNEQY
J: TRBJ1-6; V: TRBV7-2; size: .; CDR3: ASSLGGKALH
J: TRBJ1-1; V: TRBV7-2; size: many; CDR3: ASSFVGDTEAF
J: TRBJ1-5; V: TRBV15; size: few; CDR3: ATSRGGKQGMSWNQPQH
J: TRBJ1-2; V: TRBV20-1; size: few; CDR3: SASVGREGYT
J: TRBJ1-2; V: TRBV29-1; size: many; CDR3: SVVAGTYGYT
J: TRBJ2-7; V: TRBV5-1; size: once; CDR3: ASSLMGRRSYEQY
J: TRBJ1-6; V: TRBV20-1; size: .; CDR3: SARGGRPSPLH
J: TRBJ2-1; V: TRBV4-3; size: few; CDR3: ASSQEGTRDFHEQF
J: TRBJ2-3; V: TRBV7-2; size: many; CDR3: ASSLGTWQDTQY
J: TRBJ1-1; V: TRBV4-3; size: .; CDR3: ASSQGADSGAF
J: TRBJ2-1; V: TRBV7-9; size: few; CDR3: ASSSSGTTFGQF
J: TRBJ2-2; V: TRBV18; size: few; CDR3: ASSGQVVTGELF
J: TRBJ2-3; V: TRBV20-1; size: few; CDR3: SAGTGGWADTQY
J: TRBJ2-1; V: TRBV12-3/TRBV12-4; size: many; CDR3: ASSDRDKRNEQF
J: TRBJ2-1; V: TRBV15; size: few; CDR3: ATSRESAGRNEQF
J: TRBJ2-3; V: TRBV20-1; size: many; CDR3: SASNGGPTDTQY
J: TRBJ2-1; V: TRBV11-2; size: .; CDR3: ASSRIRRDRGNPYNEQF
J: TRBJ2-6; V: TRBV15; size: few; CDR3: ATSRGGFPGANVLT
J: TRBJ2-1; V: TRBV20-1; size: few; CDR3: SANGASGQYNEQF
J: TRBJ2-7; V: TRBV28; size: few; CDR3: ASSLSSRWNEQY
J: TRBJ2-1; V: TRBV6-2/TRBV6-3; size: .; CDR3: ASSRTGVTYNEQF
J: TRBJ2-7; V: TRBV10-3; size: many; CDR3: AIKSSMGQILPYEQY
J: TRBJ2-3; V: TRBV6-2/TRBV6-3; size: few; CDR3: ASRLAGFSTDTQY
J: TRBJ2-5; V: TRBV9; size: .; CDR3: ASSVGGGVGETQY
J: TRBJ1-4; V: TRBV4-2; size: .; CDR3: ASSQGTGGNEKLF
J: TRBJ2-5; V: TRBV20-1; size: .; CDR3: SAEPGQIQETQY
J: TRBJ1-4; V: TRBV14; size: many; CDR3: ASSQNLEEKLF
J: TRBJ1-5; V: TRBV29-1; size: .; CDR3: SVVDGYNQPQH
J: TRBJ1-4; V: TRBV20-1; size: few; CDR3: SLGRATNEKLF
J: TRBJ2-3; V: TRBV3-1; size: .; CDR3: ASSQGTPDTQY
J: TRBJ1-1; V: TRBV4-2; size: few; CDR3: ASSQVSGVAEAF
J: TRBJ2-1; V: TRBV7-3; size: few; CDR3: ASSVISGGYNEQF
J: TRBJ1-2; V: TRBV5-1; size: .; CDR3: ASSLGQFGVGYT
J: TRBJ2-2; V: TRBV5-1; size: many; CDR3: ASSEGNTGELF
J: TRBJ2-1; V: TRBV4-2; size: .; CDR3: ASSQGTSGGRPYNEQF
J: TRBJ1-2; V: TRBV20-1; size: .; CDR3: SAKPLAGVYGYT
J: TRBJ2-1; V: TRBV6-2/TRBV6-3; size: .; CDR3: ASSYLDSSYNEQF
J: TRBJ2-3; V: TRBV29-1; size: many; CDR3: SVLGTKDSDTQY
J: TRBJ2-7; V: TRBV7-9; size: many; CDR3: ASSPGTSGISYEQY
J: TRBJ2-6; V: TRBV20-1; size: .; CDR3: SARDPLGGGSGANVLT
J: TRBJ2-5; V: TRBV20-1; size: many; CDR3: KTLDQETQY
J: TRBJ2-1; V: TRBV24-1; size: few; CDR3: ATSDPTGDHEQF
J: TRBJ1-4; V: TRBV4-3; size: many; CDR3: ASSQELSGTGGEKLF
J: TRBJ2-5; V: TRBV4-3; size: few; CDR3: ASSQGGLGGETQY
J: TRBJ2-7; V: TRBV20-1; size: .; CDR3: SALDGSVSGAYEQY